This T cell receptor beta chain was found in a study of cytomegalovirus exposure and HLA in healthy donors. This clone was found once. Both 60 Vbeta primers and 13 Jbeta primers went into the PCR. Clones were sequenced by immunoSEQ multiplex PCR, and TCRdb holds only the in-frame ones, with some missing. The data contain around 100,000 clones, 79% of them singletons. CDR1 is MNHNY and CDR2 is SVGAGI in the germline V gene (reference sequence). The CDR3 consists of 14 residues. Trimming shortened V by 0 bases and J by 2 bases, and 7 bases separated the two germline ends. Sequencing input: PBMCs. The sequence derives from a woman aged 18-30 years in good health and CMV-seropositive. This rearrangement joins TRBV6-6 to TRBJ2-5; D ambiguous. The CDR3 region has the DNA TGTGCCAGCAGTTACTCCCAGGTTCAAGAGACCCAGTACTTC. Amino acids: CASSYSQVQETQYF.